These 17 T cell receptor beta chains were all obtained from the same sample, sequenced in a study of patients and donors after allogeneic stem cell transplantation. TCRdb analysed the RT-PCR reads with MiXCR anew, one entry per CDR3 protein. The sample contains hundreds of thousands of distinct CDR3 sequences, roughly 16% of which appear only once. Input material: blood, either unsorted or a sorted T cell fraction (not recorded which). Source of these receptors: a human donor who was either an allogeneic HSCT recipient or a stem cell or donor lymphocyte infusion donor (not recorded which). It is not recorded whose cells these are; they may come from a transplant donor.

This clonotype turned up a few times. The chain couples TRBV24-1 to TRBJ2-3; 9 bases map to TRBD1. Germline V CDR1 and CDR2: KGHDR, SFDVKD. The CDR3 spans 15 residues. Losses at the gene ends were 3 bases for V and 3 bases for J; bases not matched to a gene: 3. CDR3 sequence reads: CATSDRQGGTDTQYF. The CDR3 nucleotides are TGTGCCACCAGTGATCGACAGGGGGGAACAGATACGCAGTATTTT.

This sequence joins TRBV10-3 and TRBJ2-5; TRBD1 aligns across 7 bases. In germline, CDR1 is ENHRY, CDR2 SYGVKD. Trimming removed 5 bases from V and 7 bases from J; junction bases left unmatched: 10. The CDR3 is 14 residues long. CDR3: CAISPLDRAGTQYF. CDR3 sequence (DNA): TGTGCCATCAGTCCACTCGACAGGGCGGGGACCCAGTACTTC.

In DNA form, the CDR3 reads TGTGCCAGCCTCGCCAGGGAATCAGATACGCAGTATTTT. Its translation is CASLARESDTQYF. The rearrangement joins TRBV11-3 to TRBJ2-3; D may be TRBD1 (5 bases). This CDR3 is 13 amino acids long. The germline V and J ends were trimmed by 8 bases and 4 bases, with 13 bases remaining between them. CDR1 is SGHNT, CDR2 YENEEA, per germline.

The rearrangement joins TRBV29-1 to TRBJ1-2; D gene uncertain. V lost 7 bases to trimming and J lost 6 bases, with 6 bases between them. Looked up from germline, CDR1 is SQVTM and CDR2 is ANQGSEA. The CDR3 contains 9 residues. CDR3 nucleotide sequence: TGCAGCGCCTGGGATGGCTACACCTTC. Its protein is CSAWDGYTF.

This clonotype was counted a few times. The J gene is TRBJ2-7, the V gene TRBV12-3 or TRBV12-4; 7 nucleotides line up with TRBD1. The junction had 8 bases not matched to a gene; V was cut back by 4 bases and J by 5 bases. This CDR3 is built from 14 residues. The CDR3 is CASSSGKGAHEQYF. The CDR3 DNA is TGTGCCAGCAGTTCCGGGAAGGGGGCGCACGAGCAGTACTTC.

This chain uses TRBV10-3 with TRBJ2-4; the D gene is possibly TRBD2 (6 bases). Germline-derived CDR1 and CDR2 are ENHRY and SYGVKD. The CDR3 is 15 amino acids. The ends were cut back, 3 bases at V and 3 bases at J, with 12 bases in the middle. CDR3 nucleotide sequence: TGTGCCATCAGTGATGCAAGGAGGGGCAAAAACATTCAGTACTTC. Encoded protein: CAISDARRGKNIQYF.

The rearrangement links TRBV16 to TRBJ1-1; possible D gene TRBD1, 6 bases. The CDR3 length is 15 residues. CDR1 and CDR2 (germline): KGHSY, FQNENV. The V end lost 2 bases, the J end lost 1 base, and 11 bases lay between the germline ends. DNA for the CDR3: TGTGCCAGCAGCCAAGCGGCCAGGGGGAACACTGAAGCTTTCTTT. Amino acid sequence: CASSQAARGNTEAFF.

The sample holds many counts of this clonotype. At one boundary the junction diverges from the germline segment, which might be a read error. The chain couples TRBV5-1 to TRBJ1-2; D may be TRBD1 (6 bases). This CDR3 comprises 12 residues. From germline, CDR1 is SGHRS and CDR2 YFSETQ. The CDR3 nucleotides read TGTGCCAGCAGTTTATCAGGGGACGGCTACACCTTC. Amino acids: CASSLSGDGYTF.

This clonotype was counted between two and nine times. The rearrangement uses TRBV16 and TRBJ2-3; D uncertain. This CDR3 spans 14 amino acids. Germline CDR1 is KGHSY and CDR2 is FQNENV. Deletions cut 0 bases from V and 4 bases from J, with 8 bases between. The chain's CDR3 is CASSQSGLADTQYF. The CDR3 nucleotides read TGTGCCAGCAGCCAATCGGGGTTGGCAGATACGCAGTATTTT.

This clonotype occurred a few times. V gene TRBV5-1 combines with J gene TRBJ2-7; TRBD1 matches 11 bases. CDR1 is SGHRS and CDR2 is YFSETQ in the germline V gene. The CDR3 length is 15 residues. V dropped 1 base and J dropped 4; count of bases not matched to a gene: 4. The CDR3 DNA reads as TGCGCCAGCAGCTTGCGGGACAGGGGGGGTTACGAGCAGTACTTC. Its protein product is CASSLRDRGGYEQYF.

The V and J genes are TRBV20-1 and TRBJ1-5, with D possibly TRBD1 on 6 matching bases. Germline CDR1 reads DFQATT; CDR2 reads SNEGSKA (reference sequence). The CDR3 sequence is 15 residues long. V was shortened by 1 base and J by 2 bases, with 12 bases between the two germline ends. CDR3 DNA: TGCAGTGCTAGAGTGGGGGGGCGAGGCAATCAGCCCCAGCATTTT. Amino acid sequence: CSARVGGRGNQPQHF.

V is TRBV12-5 and J is TRBJ1-1; D uncertain. Germline values: CDR1 LGHNT, CDR2 FRNRAP. The CDR3 loop spans 11 amino acids. With 6 bases removed from V and 7 bases from J, the gap between germline ends came to 9 bases. CDR3 in amino acids: CASGGLFEAFF. As DNA, the CDR3 is TGTGCTAGTGGGGGCTTGTTTGAAGCTTTCTTT. The full variable domain, rest sourced from reference TRBV12-5 and TRBJ1-1, is DARVTQTPRHKVTEMGQEVTMRCQPILGHNTVFWYRQTMMQGLELLAYFRNRAPLDDSGMPKDRFSAEMPDATLATLKIQPSEPRDSAVYFCASGGLFEAFFGQGTRLTVV.

V and J are TRBV18 and TRBJ1-1, with D tentatively TRBD1 (6 bases). CDR3 size: 15 residues. CDR1 and CDR2 (germline): KGHSH, LQKENI. V was clipped by 8 bases and J by 0 bases, with 16 bases between them. CDR3 sequence: CASLTSGHLNTEAFF. CDR3 coding DNA: TGTGCCAGCCTCACTTCGGGACACCTGAACACTGAAGCTTTCTTT.

This clonotype was found a few times. V gene TRBV27 combines with J gene TRBJ2-7; 8 nucleotides align to TRBD1. CDR1 MNHEY and CDR2 SMNVEV come from the germline V gene (reference sequence). CDR3 length equals 16 residues. The J segment lost 3 bases and the V segment lost 4 bases, leaving 11 bases of the junction unmatched. This CDR3 is CASSSYRTGKVYEQYF. In DNA, the CDR3 is TGTGCCAGCAGTTCTTATCGGACAGGGAAGGTCTACGAGCAGTACTTC.

In this sample, this clonotype turned up a few times. This chain connects TRBV4-1 to TRBJ1-6; TRBD1 is a possible D gene (6 bases). The CDR3 spans 21 residues. CDR1 is MGHRA and CDR2 is YSYEKL in the germline V gene. V shed 1 base and J shed 0 bases, with 22 bases lying between them. The CDR3 region is CASSQVPQGPLLSSYNSPLHF. The CDR3 nucleotides read TGCGCCAGCAGCCAAGTGCCCCAGGGGCCCCTCTTGAGCTCCTATAATTCACCCCTCCACTTT.

This chain links TRBV24-1 with TRBJ2-3; D is undetermined. The CDR3 is 13 residues long. Germline values: CDR1 KGHDR, CDR2 SFDVKD. The V end was cut by 4 bases, the J end by 8 bases, with 12 bases between. CDR3 residues: CATSDQAPGTQYF. The DNA of the CDR3 is TGTGCCACCAGTGACCAAGCCCCGGGTACGCAGTATTTT.

This chain links TRBV6-2 or TRBV6-3 with TRBJ2-1, with D uncertain. Germline CDR1 is MNHEY and CDR2 is SVGEGT. V was cut by 0 bases and J by 7 bases, with 7 bases left in between. The CDR3 is 13 amino acids. CDR3 coding DNA: TGTGCCAGCAGTTACTCCGGATCGAATGAGCAGTTCTTC. Protein product: CASSYSGSNEQFF.